The rows below give T cell receptor beta chains drawn from one sample of a study of metastatic and nonmetastatic thyroid tumors. TCRdb re-called clones via MiXCR from the PCR reads. The repertoire holds about 17,000 clones, with more than 25% as singletons. What was sequenced was tumor tissue. The receptors here all came from a female donor with papillary thyroid cancer or a benign thyroid nodule (not recorded which). Some clones in this sample may be carry-over from other donors' samples. Each CDR3 is given with its conserved first and last residue. D genes are given only for firm matches. For some rows the clone size is stated as once, few or many, or as a class when expanded; others skip it.

>TRBV6-2/TRBV6-3|few|TRBJ2-7|TRBD2
TGTGCCAGCAGCAGCGGGAGTATAAACGAGCAGTACTTC
CASSSGSINEQYF
>TRBV6-1|-|TRBJ2-7|TRBD1
TGTGCCAGCAGGACAGGGATTTACGAGCAGTACTTC
CASRTGIYEQYF
>TRBV12-3/TRBV12-4|few|TRBJ1-5|TRBD1
TGTGCCAGCAGCCGGGGGACAGGGCCCAATCAGCCCCAGCATTTT
CASSRGTGPNQPQHF
>TRBV28|-|TRBJ2-7|-
TGTGCCAGCAGTCCCCCCACAGGGATCCACGAGCAGTACTTC
CASSPPTGIHEQYF
>TRBV5-1|-|TRBJ2-7|-
TGTGCCAGCAGCTTGGAACTAGCTCTTGGGGAGCAGTACTTC
CASSLELALGEQYF
>TRBV12-3/TRBV12-4|-|TRBJ1-5|-
TGTGCCAGCAGCCTGACCGTCAATCAGCCCCAGCATTTT
CASSLTVNQPQHF
>TRBV11-2|many|TRBJ2-7|-
TGTGCCAGCAGCTCAAGGGGGGCAGGCACCTACGAGCAGTACTTC
CASSSRGAGTYEQYF
>TRBV10-3|many|TRBJ2-3|TRBD2
TGTGCCGTCACTAGCGGAAGGGTATTGACAGATACGCAGTATTTT
CAVTSGRVLTDTQYF
>TRBV5-1|medium-sized|TRBJ1-5|-
TGCGCCAGCAGCTTGTCCGGTGGCAATCAGCCCCAGCATTTT
CASSLSGGNQPQHF
>TRBV6-4|few|TRBJ2-7|-
TGTGCCAGCAGTGACCTCACGACCGGTTACGAGCAGTACTTC
CASSDLTTGYEQYF
>TRBV24-1|-|TRBJ2-7|TRBD1
TGTGCCACCACAGCTGGGGACAGGGACGAAACCTACGAGCAGTACTTC
CATTAGDRDETYEQYF
>TRBV30|many|TRBJ1-1|TRBD1
TGTGCCTGGAGCGCAACAGGGGGCTGGACTGAAGCTTTCTTT
CAWSATGGWTEAFF
>TRBV6-1|few|TRBJ2-2|TRBD1
TGTGCCAGCAGTGAAGGGACAGGGTTTCCCGCCGGGGAGCTGTTTTTT
CASSEGTGFPAGELFF
>TRBV30|-|TRBJ1-1|TRBD1
TGTGCCTGGAGTGGATATACAGGGGGCGAGACTGAAGCTTTCTTT
CAWSGYTGGETEAFF
>TRBV20-1|-|TRBJ2-1|-
TGCAGTGCCGGGCCATACAATGAGCAGTTCTTC
CSAGPYNEQFF
>TRBV6-2/TRBV6-3|many|TRBJ2-7|TRBD1
TGTGCCAGCAGTCAAGGACAGGGCAGCTCCTACGAGCAGTACTTC
CASSQGQGSSYEQYF
>TRBV27|-|TRBJ2-1|-
TGTGCCAGCAGTTCCGTAGTGGGGAGGCAGCAGTTCTTC
CASSSVVGRQQFF
>TRBV20-1|-|TRBJ2-7|-
TGCAGTGCTAGACTCGCCTCCTACGAGCAGTACTTC
CSARLASYEQYF
>TRBV27|medium-sized|TRBJ1-3|-
TGTGCCAGCAGTTTAAGTGGCTCTGGAAACACCATATATTTT
CASSLSGSGNTIYF
>TRBV19|few|TRBJ1-2|-
TGTGCCAGTAGTATTCAAGAGGGCTACACCTTC
CASSIQEGYTF
>TRBV12-3/TRBV12-4|-|TRBJ2-3|TRBD1
TGTGCCAGCAGCCCGGGCAGGGACAGGGGACGAACTTCAGATACGCAGTATTTT
CASSPGRDRGRTSDTQYF
>TRBV6-4|few|TRBJ2-3|TRBD2
TGTGCCAGCAGTGACTCGGCGGGGGAGGGAGATACGCAGTATTTT
CASSDSAGEGDTQYF
>TRBV6-1|few|TRBJ2-5|-
TGTGCCAGCAGTGAACGCTTTCCACAGGTCATGGCAGAGACCCAGTACTTC
CASSERFPQVMAETQYF
>TRBV6-1|large|TRBJ2-1|TRBD1
TGTGCCAGCAGTGATTGGGACAGGGCGAACAATGAGCAGTTCTTC
CASSDWDRANNEQFF
>TRBV28|-|TRBJ1-6|-
TGTGCCAGCAGTGCTCGGGACTTACCCCTCCACTTT
CASSARDLPLHF
>TRBV6-1|-|TRBJ2-7|-
TGTGCCAGCAGTGAAGCGCAGGGAAAGAGCTACGAGCAGTACTTC
CASSEAQGKSYEQYF
>TRBV6-1|large|TRBJ1-2|-
TGTGCCAGCAGGACAGGTTTTAACTATGGCTACACCTTC
CASRTGFNYGYTF
>TRBV10-3|-|TRBJ2-1|TRBD2
TGTGCCTCCAGGGGGCCTAGCGGGAGGCCGAATGAGCAGTTCTTC
CASRGPSGRPNEQFF
>TRBV28|few|TRBJ2-5|TRBD2
TGTGCCAGCAACTCCTTCACTAGCGGGGGGTTGGAGACCCAGTACTTC
CASNSFTSGGLETQYF
>TRBV20-1|-|TRBJ2-1|TRBD2
TGCAGTTCTAGCGGGAGAACGTCCTACAATGAGCAGTTCTTC
CSSSGRTSYNEQFF
>TRBV5-1|-|TRBJ1-2|-
TGCGCCAGCAGCAAGGACCAGGGTAACTATGGCTACACCTTC
CASSKDQGNYGYTF
>TRBV28|-|TRBJ2-7|TRBD1
TGTGCCAGCAGGGCCGGGACAGGGGTCTACGAGCAGTACTTC
CASRAGTGVYEQYF
>TRBV5-1|-|TRBJ2-5|TRBD1
TGCGCCAGCAGCTTTACAGGGGGCCAAGAGACCCAGTACTTC
CASSFTGGQETQYF
>TRBV24-1|few|TRBJ2-1|TRBD1
TGTGCCACCAGTGACGGGGACAGGGCGGTTTCTGACAATGAGCAGTTCTTC
CATSDGDRAVSDNEQFF
>TRBV5-1|-|TRBJ1-1|-
TGCGCCAGCAGCTTGGGGGCCGGTAACACTGAAGCTTTCTTT
CASSLGAGNTEAFF
>TRBV20-1|-|TRBJ2-1|TRBD2
TGCAGTGTTACTGCCACTAGCGGGACACTTAATGAGCAGTTCTTC
CSVTATSGTLNEQFF
>TRBV28|medium-sized|TRBJ1-5|-
TGTGCCAGCAGTTTATCAGGGGAGCGGCAGCCCCAGCATTTT
CASSLSGERQPQHF
>TRBV27|few|TRBJ2-1|TRBD2
TGTGCCAGCAGTTTCGGTAGCGGGAGCCCCTACAATGAGCAGTTCTTC
CASSFGSGSPYNEQFF
>TRBV6-5|few|TRBJ1-1|-
TGTGCCAGCAGACTCGATCGGAGGGGGTACTTGAACACTGAAGCTTTCTTT
CASRLDRRGYLNTEAFF
>TRBV18|-|TRBJ1-5|-
TGTGCCAGCTCACCAGGTCCCCCAGGGGAAGTGCCGCATTTT
CASSPGPPGEVPHF